These 22 T cell receptor beta chains came from one sample sequenced in a study of cytomegalovirus exposure and HLA in healthy donors. Primers: 60 Vbeta forward and 13 Jbeta reverse. Here immunoSEQ multiplex PCR was the method, and the copy in TCRdb shows in-frame clones only, minus some. The data show under 140,000 clones, around four fifths seen once. Sequencing input: PBMCs. The receptors here all came from an older woman in good health and CMV-seropositive.

This clone was seen just once. This chain links TRBV5-1 with TRBJ2-7; 11 positions match TRBD2. CDR1 and CDR2 (germline): SGHRS, YFSETQ. The ends lost 1 base at V and 5 bases at J; junction bases unmatched: 2. This CDR3 has 14 amino acids. For the CDR3, the DNA is TGCGCCAGCAGCTTGATACTAGCGGGAGACGAGCAGTACTTC. Translating it yields CASSLILAGDEQYF.

The chain couples TRBV4-2 to TRBJ2-5, with 11 bases that match TRBD2. The CDR3 totals 18 residues. CDR1 and CDR2 (germline): LGHNA, YNFKEQ. Trimming at V came to 5 bases and at J to 3 bases, leaving 14 bases not matched to a gene. CDR3 amino acids: CASSSEPGLADQEETQYF. The DNA for the CDR3 is TGTGCCAGCAGCTCCGAACCGGGACTAGCGGACCAAGAAGAGACCCAGTACTTC.

V gene TRBV10-3 combines with J gene TRBJ2-7, with D maybe TRBD2 (5 bases). The CDR3 is 14 residues long. Germline V gene sequence: CDR1 ENHRY, CDR2 SYGVKD. With 4 bases removed from V and 3 bases from J, the gap between germline ends came to 13 bases. CDR3 in DNA: TGTGCCATCAGTGCCGCGGAGGACGGCTACGAGCAGTACTTC. Amino acids: CAISAAEDGYEQYF.

The chain recombines TRBV11-1 with TRBJ2-1, with 7 bases lining up with TRBD2. CDR1 is SGHAT, CDR2 FQDESV, per germline (reference sequence). Trimming took 4 bases from V and 2 from J; bases not matched to a gene: 5. The CDR3 spans 15 residues. The CDR3 is CASSWSGGTYNEQFF. The CDR3 DNA reads TGTGCCAGCAGCTGGTCCGGGGGGACCTACAATGAGCAGTTCTTC.

The CDR3 DNA reads TGCAGTGCCGGGGGGGCAGATACGCAGTATTTT. It yields the protein CSAGGADTQYF. This sequence joins TRBV20-1 and TRBJ2-3; 8 nucleotides line up with TRBD2. Germline CDR1 and CDR2: DFQATT and SNEGSKA (reference sequence). The V gene end was trimmed by 6 bases and the J gene end by 4 bases; junction bases not matched to a gene: 0. The length of the CDR3 is 11 residues.

V gene TRBV5-1 combines with J gene TRBJ2-2; 11 bases line up with TRBD2. CDR3 length: 14 residues. J gave up 7 bases and V 4 bases, and 3 bases lay outside the gene matches. Germline CDR1 and CDR2: SGHRS and YFSETQ. The CDR3 DNA follows: TGCGCCAGCAGCCTCGGACTAGCGGGCGGGGAGCTGTTTTTT. This gives the protein CASSLGLAGGELFF.

This clone has just one count. The chain joins TRBV11-1 to TRBJ2-2; TRBD2 matches at 14 bases. This CDR3 is 15 amino acids long. The V gene's germline CDR1 is SGHAT and CDR2 FQDESV (reference sequence). Trimming took 5 bases from V and 5 from J; bases not matched to a gene: 1. The chain's CDR3 is CASSRLAGGTGELFF. As DNA, the CDR3 is TGTGCCAGCAGCAGACTAGCGGGGGGGACCGGGGAGCTGTTTTTT.

The genes are TRBV6-5 and TRBJ2-7; 8 bases are shared with TRBD2. CDR3 length: 16 residues. The V gene end was trimmed by 0 bases and the J gene end by 2 bases; junction bases not matched to a gene: 6. CDR1 and CDR2 from the germline V gene are MNHEY and SVGAGI. In DNA form, the CDR3 reads TGTGCCAGCAGTTACTCGAGAACTAGCGGAACCTACGAGCAGTACTTC. Protein sequence: CASSYSRTSGTYEQYF.

This clone was detected once. The V call is TRBV28, the J call TRBJ2-1; D is possibly TRBD2 (6 bases). Trimming left V 2 bases short and J 4 bases short, with 9 bases between. This CDR3 has 14 residues. Germline CDR1 and CDR2: MDHEN and SYDVKM. CDR3 in DNA: TGTGCCAGCAGTTTAGCGGGGACTTACAATGAGCAGTTCTTC. Translation: CASSLAGTYNEQFF.

This chain joins TRBV7-6 and TRBJ2-2, with 7 bases that match TRBD1. This CDR3 is built from 17 residues. V lost 1 base and J lost 1; bases outside the gene matches: 6. Germline V CDR1 and CDR2: SGHVS, FNYEAQ. Here the CDR3 reads CASSLVTGRKNTGELFF. As DNA, the CDR3 is TGTGCCAGCAGCTTAGTGACAGGGCGGAAGAACACCGGGGAGCTGTTTTTT.

The CDR3 region is CASTGQGASGANVLTF. The CDR3 DNA sequence: TGTGCCAGCACGGGACAGGGGGCCTCTGGGGCCAACGTCCTGACTTTC. The chain recombines TRBV2 with TRBJ2-6, with 12 bases identical to TRBD1. The CDR3 totals 16 residues. V lost 7 bases and J lost 0; bases outside the gene matches: 1. Germline CDR1 SNHLY, CDR2 FYNNEI.

A few counts support this clone. The gene calls are TRBV29-1 and TRBJ2-7; TRBD2 agrees at 10 bases. CDR1 SQVTM and CDR2 ANQGSEA come from the germline V gene. The trim removed 5 bases at V and 11 bases at J, leaving 9 bases unmatched. This CDR3 spans 12 amino acids. DNA for the CDR3: TGCAGCGTTCTGCTAGCGGGAGATTGGGAGTACTTC. As protein: CSVLLAGDWEYF.

The CDR3: CSARPRDTQYF. CDR3 nucleotides: TGCAGTGCTAGACCGAGGGATACGCAGTATTTT. This sequence joins TRBV20-1 and TRBJ2-3; D unresolved. Germline V gene data show CDR1 as DFQATT and CDR2 as SNEGSKA (reference sequence). V was cut by 2 bases and J by 6 bases, with 6 bases left in between. This CDR3 has 11 residues.

This chain uses TRBV2 with TRBJ1-1; possibly TRBD1 for D (6 bases). Germline V CDR1 and CDR2: SNHLY, FYNNEI. Between the trimmed V and J ends, which lost 4 bases and 3 bases, there was a span of 12 bases. The CDR3 has 14 residues. CDR3 nucleotide sequence: TGTGCCAGCAGTGTTGAAGGGGGAGACACTGAAGCTTTCTTT. It specifies CASSVEGGDTEAFF. The full variable domain, completed using reference TRBV2 and TRBJ1-1, is EPEVTQTPSHQVTQMGQEVILRCVPISNHLYFYWYRQILGQKVEFLVSFYNNEISEKSEIFDDQFSVERPDGSNFTLKIRSTKLEDSAMYFCASSVEGGDTEAFFGQGTRLTVV.

This rearrangement joins TRBV5-4 to TRBJ1-5; TRBD1 might be the D (5 bases). This CDR3 is built from 15 residues. V dropped 5 bases and J dropped 9 bases, with 21 bases sitting between them. Germline lookup yields CDR1 SGHNT and CDR2 YYREEE (reference sequence). The chain's CDR3 is CASSSGAGQPLPQHF. CDR3 bases: TGTGCCAGCAGTAGTGGTGCGGGGCAGCCCCTGCCCCAGCATTTT.

V gene TRBV15 combines with J gene TRBJ2-1; TRBD2 agrees at 12 bases. Germline values: CDR1 LNHNV, CDR2 YYDKDF (reference sequence). Germline trimming cut 5 bases from V and 8 bases from J; bases unmatched to any gene: 7. This CDR3 is 15 amino acids long. The CDR3 DNA is TGTGCCACCAGCGGTACTAGCGGGAGGTTAGATGAGCAGTTCTTC. It yields the protein CATSGTSGRLDEQFF.

The V call is TRBV6-1, the J call TRBJ2-5; 9 nucleotides align to TRBD2. The CDR3 contains 16 residues. Germline V lookup: CDR1 MNHNS, CDR2 SASEGT. V dropped 2 bases and J dropped 2; count of bases not matched to a gene: 6. The DNA of the CDR3 is TGTGCCAGCAGTGAAATCTGGCTAGCGGGACAAGAGACCCAGTACTTC. It is translated as CASSEIWLAGQETQYF.

V and J are TRBV6-1 and TRBJ2-7, with a tentative D call TRBD1 (6 bases). V lost 5 bases and J 4 bases, leaving 15 bases between the germline ends. Germline V CDR1 and CDR2: MNHNS, SASEGT. The CDR3 is 14 amino acids. Here the CDR3 reads CASSWGQGPYEQYF. As DNA, the CDR3 is TGTGCCAGCAGTTGGGGACAAGGGCCATACGAGCAGTACTTC.

This sequence joins TRBV29-1 and TRBJ2-3; 10 bases are shared with TRBD1. This CDR3 region has 14 residues. The germline V gene encodes CDR1 SQVTM and CDR2 ANQGSEA. V was pared by 6 bases and J by 4 bases, with 7 bases of the junction left unmatched. As DNA, the CDR3 is TGCAGCGTACGTGACAGGGGGCGATCAGATACGCAGTATTTT. It specifies CSVRDRGRSDTQYF.

J is TRBJ2-7 and V is TRBV4-2; the D gene is possibly TRBD2 (6 bases). This CDR3 is built from 18 residues. V lost 4 bases and J lost 0, with 22 bases in between. Looked up from germline, CDR1 is LGHNA and CDR2 is YNFKEQ. The CDR3 protein is CASSRLPSPSESSYEQYF. Here the CDR3 DNA reads TGTGCCAGCAGCCGACTTCCTAGCCCTAGCGAAAGCTCCTACGAGCAGTACTTC.

The rearrangement uses TRBV11-2 and TRBJ2-3, with 11 bases identical to TRBD2. This CDR3 has 14 amino acids. Germline assignment: CDR1 SGHAT and CDR2 FQNNGV. V trimming: 3 bases; J trimming: 5 bases; junction bases outside the gene matches: 1. This CDR3 is CASSFSGREDTQYF. DNA of the CDR3: TGTGCCAGCAGCTTTAGCGGGAGGGAAGATACGCAGTATTTT. Variable domain in full (rest from reference TRBV11-2 and TRBJ2-3): EAGVAQSPRYKIIEKRQSVAFWCNPISGHATLYWYQQILGQGPKLLIQFQNNGVVDDSQLPKDRFSAERLKGVDSTLKIQPAKLEDSAVYLCASSFSGREDTQYFGPGTRLTVL.

V is TRBV6-5 and J is TRBJ2-2; tentatively, D is TRBD1 (7 bases). The V gene lost 6 bases and the J gene lost 9 bases, with 11 bases spanning the gap. In germline, CDR1 is MNHEY, CDR2 SVGAGI. The CDR3 loop spans 12 amino acids. The CDR3 nucleotides are TGTGCCAGCAGCAGGGGGGACCGGGAGCTGTTTTTT. Amino acids: CASSRGDRELFF.